These 9 T cell receptor beta chains were all obtained from the same sample, sequenced in a study of blood T cell repertoires in COVID-19. TCRdb keeps only in-frame clones here, not all; method: immunoSEQ multiplex PCR. The sample has about 77,000 clones; approximately 80% are singletons. The sequenced sample was peripheral blood. These receptors were collected from a woman aged 70 to 79 with acute or convalescent COVID-19.

Here the CDR3 reads CASSLVLENEQFF. The CDR3 nucleotides read TGCGCCAGCAGCTTGGTTTTGGAGAATGAGCAGTTCTTC. The V and J genes are TRBV5-1 and TRBJ2-1; no firm D call. The germline CDR1 and CDR2 sequences are SGHRS and YFSETQ. Trimming removed 0 bases at V and 7 bases at J, with 8 bases between. The CDR3 spans 13 residues.

The rearrangement joins TRBV12-3 or TRBV12-4 to TRBJ2-7, with D unclear. Trimming took off 4 bases at V and 4 bases at J, with 11 bases between the two ends. The CDR3 loop spans 13 amino acids. The CDR3, as DNA: TGTGCCAGCAGTTGGTCTCCAGGTTACGAGCAGTACTTC. It translates to CASSWSPGYEQYF.

The chain is built from TRBV4-1 and TRBJ2-3; 11 bases are a match to TRBD2. This CDR3 spans 16 amino acids. Germline V CDR1 and CDR2: MGHRA, YSYEKL. V gave up 3 bases and J gave up 1 base; unmatched junction bases: 3. In DNA, the CDR3 is TGCGCCAGCAGCCAGGCTAGCGGGGGGCGCACAGATACGCAGTATTTT. Translating gives CASSQASGGRTDTQYF.

V gene TRBV27 combines with J gene TRBJ1-1; a weak D match, TRBD1 (5 bases). The CDR3 is 13 amino acids. Trimming left V 7 bases short and J 4 bases short, with 13 bases between. Looked up from germline, CDR1 is MNHEY and CDR2 is SMNVEV (reference sequence). The CDR3 region is CASTPLGATEAFF. CDR3 coding DNA: TGTGCCAGCACTCCCCTAGGGGCCACTGAAGCTTTCTTT.

The chain uses TRBV21-1 and TRBJ2-7; the table gives TRBD1 as D, unverified against the DNA. TRBV21-1 is designated a pseudogene. The CDR3 consists of 13 residues. In DNA, the CDR3 is TGTGCCAGCAGACTTACGACAGGGGGGGAGCAGTACTTC. It encodes CASRLTTGGEQYF.

A single count supports this clone. The gene calls are TRBV24-1 and TRBJ1-2; a weak D match, TRBD1 (6 bases). The CDR3 has 13 amino acids. Germline V gives CDR1 KGHDR, CDR2 SFDVKD. V was shortened by 4 bases and J by 6 bases, with 11 bases between the two germline ends. CDR3 sequence (DNA): TGTGCCACCAGTGAGGGGGCGCACCATGGCTACACCTTC. It codes for CATSEGAHHGYTF.

The chain carries TRBV19 and TRBJ2-1; 11 bases agree with TRBD2. This CDR3 contains 16 residues. Germline CDR1 LNHDA, CDR2 SQIVND (reference sequence). Germline trimming cut 4 bases from V and 2 bases from J; bases unmatched to any gene: 4. The CDR3 protein is CASSTVAGGAYNEQFF. CDR3 coding DNA: TGTGCCAGTAGTACAGTAGCGGGGGGGGCCTACAATGAGCAGTTCTTC.

The J gene is TRBJ1-3, the V gene TRBV27; D is ambiguous. The germline V gene has CDR1 MNHEY and CDR2 SMNVEV (reference sequence). With 6 bases removed from V and 0 bases from J, the gap between germline ends came to 3 bases. The CDR3 contains 12 residues. The CDR3 nucleotides read TGTGCCAGCAGGAGCTCTGGAAACACCATATATTTT. Amino acid sequence: CASRSSGNTIYF.

The genes are TRBV7-2 and TRBJ1-2; maybe TRBD1 (5 bases). V gave up 2 bases and J gave up 3 bases, with 16 bases separating them. The CDR3 loop spans 16 amino acids. Germline V gene sequence: CDR1 SGHTA, CDR2 FQGNSA. The CDR3 nucleotides read TGTGCCAGCAGCTTAAGGGAGGGGTGGGCTTACTATGGCTACACCTTC. Protein sequence: CASSLREGWAYYGYTF.